Listed here is a single T cell receptor (beta chain). The antigen is not known. The sample belongs to a study of post-analysis software for immune sequencing data. Study overall: Both relapsing-remitting and secondary progressive multiple sclerosis featured among the disease courses, as did progressive-relapsing multiple sclerosis. Findings and limits, study-wide: TRBV5-6, TRBV5-1 and TRBV20-1 were among roughly five TRBV segments more frequent in patients than controls. Controls' normalized Chao1 diversity significantly exceeded that of multiple sclerosis patients. Strong co-clustering by F measure linked samples that shared a preparation batch.

Trimming took off 4 bases at V and 0 bases at J, with 13 bases between the two ends. From germline, CDR1 is MGHRA and CDR2 YSYEKL. The CDR3 has 15 residues. Incorporated into the TCR beta cDNA libraries were unique molecular identifiers, which served to reduce PCR and sequencing biases. Once about 0.85 to 11 million T cells were used, roughly 0.5 million cDNA molecules resulted. TCRdb re-derived calls from the PCR reads in MiXCR, one entry per CDR3 protein. The data show roughly 620,000 distinct CDR3 sequences, 44% seen once. This TCR derives from a girl aged 10 to 17 with multiple sclerosis. The source material was blood. V usage is TRBV4-1 and J usage is TRBJ2-7, with D maybe TRBD1 (6 bases). The CDR3 sequence: CASSPRGGSSYEQYF. The CDR3 nucleotides are TGCGCCAGCAGCCCCAGGGGTGGCAGCTCCTACGAGCAGTACTTC.